This T cell receptor beta chain was obtained from a study of response to subunit inactivated influenza vaccine. Germline CDR1 reads MGHDK; CDR2 reads SYGVNS. The CDR3 sequence is 12 residues long. Trimming removed 6 bases from V and 10 bases from J; junction bases left unmatched: 8. TCRdb independently ran MiXCR on the RT-PCR reads; one entry per CDR3 protein. The sample comprises roughly 190,000 distinct CDR3 sequences, 10% to 15% of which are singletons, and about 29% rests with the top ten. These data were likewise used in another study, on T cells expressing NK-cell markers. This second report adds: Synthesis of TCR beta cDNA relied on 5'RACE template switching carrying UMIs. Sorted CD3+CD56+NKG2C+, CD3+CD56+NKG2C- and CD3+CD56-NKG2C+ T-cell subsets were beta-chain profiled. The authors restricted sorting to alpha-beta TCR T cells with an anti-gamma-delta TCR antibody in several experiments. NKG2C+ dominant clonotype frequencies in about six donors were about 1.0-7.5% of CD8+ T cells.

This sample comprised CD8+ T cells sorted from PBMCs, obtained roughly 13 days after vaccination. The chain combines TRBV25-1 with TRBJ1-1, with 7 positions matching TRBD1. This receptor was obtained from a man in his fifties or sixties who received an inactivated influenza vaccine. The CDR3 DNA reads as TGTGCCAGCAGAGGGACAGACTCGGCAGCTTTCTTT. Encoded protein: CASRGTDSAAFF.